The 14 T cell receptor beta chains given below trace back to one sample, sequenced in a study of post-analysis software for immune sequencing data. Study outcomes and limitations: Among a few TRBV segments more frequent in patients than controls were TRBV5-6, TRBV5-1 and TRBV20-1.

TCR beta cDNA libraries included unique molecular identifiers. MiXCR was run by TCRdb on the PCR reads, yielding one entry per CDR3 protein. The sample includes about 800,000 distinct CDR3 sequences, just under 30% of them seen just once. No cognate antigen is known for these TCRs. The specimen sequenced was blood. Receptors were obtained from a girl between 10 and 17 years old with multiple sclerosis.

This clonotype was seen more than once but under ten times. The rearrangement uses TRBV6-5 and TRBJ2-1, with a weak D call TRBD1 (5 bases). The end of the DNA fits TRBJ2-7 better, so the J call may be wrong. There are 16 residues in the CDR3. The germline V gene has CDR1 MNHEY and CDR2 SVGAGI. CDR3 in amino acids: CASSYGASHSYNEQYF. The CDR3 DNA reads TGTGCCAGCAGTTACGGGGCCTCCCACTCCTACAATGAGCAGTACTTC.

The rearrangement uses TRBV7-2 and TRBJ1-3, with 8 bases identical to TRBD1. The germline gives CDR1 SGHTA, CDR2 FQGNSA. The CDR3 is 18 amino acids. J lost 5 bases, V lost 4 bases, and 16 bases had no gene match. CDR3 sequence reads: CASSSFTRTGTGRNTIYF. The CDR3 nucleotides read TGTGCCAGCAGCTCTTTCACACGTACCGGGACAGGTCGAAACACCATATATTTT.

This clonotype was seen many times. The CDR3 spells CASSSGQGVYEQYF. The CDR3, as DNA: TGTGCCAGCAGTTCGGGACAGGGGGTCTACGAGCAGTACTTC. The V call is TRBV7-9, the J call TRBJ2-7; TRBD1 agrees at 11 bases. V was clipped by 6 bases and J by 3 bases; unmatched bases: 4. Per germline, CDR1 SEHNR and CDR2 FQNEAQ (reference sequence). The CDR3 runs to 14 residues.

Only one count was recorded for this clonotype. The chain couples TRBV6-5 to TRBJ1-4; D gene uncertain. The V and J ends lost 5 bases and 10 bases respectively, with 14 bases between them. Germline V gene sequence: CDR1 MNHEY, CDR2 SVGAGI. This CDR3 is 13 amino acids long. The CDR3 protein is CASSRDPSRKLFF. Here the CDR3 DNA reads TGTGCCAGCAGTAGAGATCCTTCGAGAAAACTGTTTTTT.

This clonotype was seen more than once but under ten times. The V call is TRBV7-2, the J call TRBJ2-7; TRBD1 agrees at 9 bases. The germline V gene has CDR1 SGHTA and CDR2 FQGNSA. The CDR3 has 13 amino acids. J lost 7 bases, V lost 5 bases, and 6 bases had no gene match. This CDR3 reads CASSKDRGREQYF. For the CDR3, the DNA is TGTGCCAGCAGCAAGGACAGGGGAAGGGAGCAGTACTTC.

The V gene is TRBV19, the J gene TRBJ2-1, with a weak D call TRBD2 (6 bases). The CDR3 contains 14 residues. Germline V gene data show CDR1 as LNHDA and CDR2 as SQIVND (reference sequence). V lost 5 bases, J lost 9 bases, and 17 bases lay in between. The CDR3 region has the DNA TGTGCCAGTAGTCTCCCGACTAGTTACGGTGAGCAGTTCTTC. As protein: CASSLPTSYGEQFF. The full variable domain, rest sourced from reference TRBV19 and TRBJ2-1, is DGGITQSPKYLFRKEGQNVTLSCEQNLNHDAMYWYRQDPGQGLRLIYYSQIVNDFQKGDIAEGYSVSREKKESFPLTVTSAQKNPTAFYLCASSLPTSYGEQFFGPGTRLTVL.

This clonotype was seen more than once but under ten times. The chain combines TRBV6-2 or TRBV6-3 with TRBJ2-1; 9 bases are a match to TRBD2. Germline V gene sequence: CDR1 MNHEY, CDR2 SVGEGT. The J segment lost 6 bases and the V segment lost 7 bases, leaving 7 bases of the junction unmatched. This CDR3 has 14 amino acids. CDR3 region: CASTPSGIPNEQFF. CDR3 in DNA: TGTGCCAGCACCCCTAGCGGGATTCCCAATGAGCAGTTCTTC.

This clonotype was seen ten or more times. The chain links TRBV7-2 to TRBJ2-3; D tentatively reads TRBD1 or TRBD2 (5 bases each). The V and J ends lost 8 bases and 0 bases respectively, with 15 bases between them. The CDR3 runs 15 residues. Germline V CDR1 and CDR2: SGHTA, FQGNSA. The CDR3 region is CASARDPSSTDTQYF. DNA for the CDR3: TGTGCCAGCGCACGGGACCCCTCGAGCACAGATACGCAGTATTTT.

This clonotype was counted many times. The chain carries TRBV6-6 and TRBJ2-7, with D possibly matching TRBD1 (5 bases). The CDR3 runs 12 residues. Germline CDR1 is MNHNY and CDR2 is SVGAGI (reference sequence). V was shortened by 10 bases and J by 2 bases, with 12 bases between the two germline ends. In DNA form, the CDR3 reads TGTGCCACCCAGACAGCTGCCTACGAGCAGTACTTC. It translates to CATQTAAYEQYF.

This clonotype has just a few counts. V gene TRBV12-3 or TRBV12-4 combines with J gene TRBJ1-2; D is unresolved. The CDR3 length is 12 residues. Trimming shortened V by 2 bases and J by 8 bases, and 9 bases separated the two germline ends. CDR3 bases: TGTGCCAGCAGTTTACATTTCATGGGCTACACCTTC. This gives the protein CASSLHFMGYTF.

This chain links TRBV6-2 or TRBV6-3 with TRBJ1-2; 8 bases line up with TRBD1. Trimming at V came to 6 bases and at J to 4 bases, leaving 16 bases not matched to a gene. The length of the CDR3 is 17 residues. Germline V CDR1 and CDR2: MNHEY, SVGEGT. CDR3 protein: CASSPRSRGRAGYGYTF. The CDR3 DNA is TGTGCCAGCAGCCCCCGGAGCAGGGGGCGCGCCGGCTATGGCTACACCTTC.

The chain has TRBV20-1 and TRBJ2-4; the match to TRBD2 covers 7 bases. The CDR3 consists of 15 residues. Germline assignment: CDR1 DFQATT and CDR2 SNEGSKA (reference sequence). V gave up 3 bases and J gave up 13 bases; unmatched junction bases: 18. CDR3 residues: CSASFRGGDYNGQYF. The CDR3 nucleotides are TGCAGTGCTAGTTTTCGCGGAGGGGACTACAATGGGCAGTACTTC.

In its sample, this clonotype was seen a few times. The chain recombines TRBV5-1 with TRBJ2-1; possibly TRBD1 or TRBD2 for D (5 bases each). Germline CDR1 reads SGHRS; CDR2 reads YFSETQ. Deletions cut 6 bases from V and 5 bases from J, with 15 bases between. This CDR3 is built from 14 residues. CDR3 DNA sequence: TGCGCCAGCACCCTGGGACGGCGAAACAATGAGCAGTTCTTC. Translated: CASTLGRRNNEQFF.

The chain combines TRBV6-7 with TRBJ2-6; D remains unclear. TRBV6-7 counts as an open reading frame of uncertain function. This CDR3 comprises 16 residues. The V and J ends lost 0 bases and 0 bases respectively, with 6 bases between them. CDR3 sequence: CASSYSGPSGANVLTF. The CDR3 DNA follows: TGTGCCAGCAGTTACTCTGGACCCTCTGGGGCCAACGTCCTGACTTTC.